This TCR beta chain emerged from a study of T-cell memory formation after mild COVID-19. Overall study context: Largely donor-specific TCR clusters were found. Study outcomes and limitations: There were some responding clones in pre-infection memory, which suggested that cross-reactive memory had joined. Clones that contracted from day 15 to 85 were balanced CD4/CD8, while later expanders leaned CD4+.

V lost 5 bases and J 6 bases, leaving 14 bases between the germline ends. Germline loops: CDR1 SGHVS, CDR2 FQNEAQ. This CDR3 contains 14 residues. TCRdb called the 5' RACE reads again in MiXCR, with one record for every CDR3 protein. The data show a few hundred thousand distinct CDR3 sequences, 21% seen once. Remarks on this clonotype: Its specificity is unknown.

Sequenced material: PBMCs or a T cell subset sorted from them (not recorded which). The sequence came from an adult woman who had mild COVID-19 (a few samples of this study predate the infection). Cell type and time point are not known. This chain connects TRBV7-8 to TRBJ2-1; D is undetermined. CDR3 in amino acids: CASSRPPPVNEQFF. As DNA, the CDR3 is TGTGCCAGCAGCCGACCCCCTCCCGTCAATGAGCAGTTCTTC.